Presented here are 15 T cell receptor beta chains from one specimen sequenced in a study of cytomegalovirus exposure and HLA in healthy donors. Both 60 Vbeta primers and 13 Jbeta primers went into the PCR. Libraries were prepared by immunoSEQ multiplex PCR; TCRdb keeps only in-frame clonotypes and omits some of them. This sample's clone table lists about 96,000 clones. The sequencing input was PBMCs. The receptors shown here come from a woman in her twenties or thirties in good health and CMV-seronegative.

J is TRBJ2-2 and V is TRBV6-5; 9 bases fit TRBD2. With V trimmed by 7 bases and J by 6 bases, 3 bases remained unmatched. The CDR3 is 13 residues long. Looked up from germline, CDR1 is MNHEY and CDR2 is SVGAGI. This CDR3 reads CASKGGGAGELFF. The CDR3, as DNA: TGTGCCAGCAAGGGCGGGGGGGCCGGGGAGCTGTTTTTT.

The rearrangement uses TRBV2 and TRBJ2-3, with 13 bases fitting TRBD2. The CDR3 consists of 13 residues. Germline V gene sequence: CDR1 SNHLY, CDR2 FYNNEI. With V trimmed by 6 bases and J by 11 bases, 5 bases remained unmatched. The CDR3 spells CASRGTSGIKQYF. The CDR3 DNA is TGTGCCAGCAGGGGGACTAGCGGGATAAAGCAGTATTTT.

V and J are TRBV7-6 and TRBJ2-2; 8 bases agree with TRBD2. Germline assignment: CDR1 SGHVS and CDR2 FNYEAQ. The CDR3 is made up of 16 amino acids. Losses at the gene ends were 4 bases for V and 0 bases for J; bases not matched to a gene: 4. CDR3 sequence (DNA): TGTGCCAGCAGCTCCAACGGGGGGGCGAACACCGGGGAGCTGTTTTTT. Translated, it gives CASSSNGGANTGELFF. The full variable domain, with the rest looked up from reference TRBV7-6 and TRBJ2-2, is GAGVSQSPRYKVTKRGQDVALRCDPISGHVSLYWYRQALGQGPEFLTYFNYEAQQDKSGLPNDRFSAERPEGSISTLTIQRTEQRDSAMYRCASSSNGGANTGELFFGEGSRLTVL.

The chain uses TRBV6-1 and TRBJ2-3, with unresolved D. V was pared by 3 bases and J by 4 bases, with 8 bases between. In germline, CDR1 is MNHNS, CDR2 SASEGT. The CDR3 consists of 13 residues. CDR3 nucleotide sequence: TGTGCCAGCAGTGAGGCTCCTGCAGATACGCAGTATTTT. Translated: CASSEAPADTQYF.

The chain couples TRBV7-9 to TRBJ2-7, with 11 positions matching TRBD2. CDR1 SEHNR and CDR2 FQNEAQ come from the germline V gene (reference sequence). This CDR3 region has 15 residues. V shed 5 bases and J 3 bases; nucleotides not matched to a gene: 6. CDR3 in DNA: TGTGCCAGCAGCCACCCTAGCGGGAGGAGCTACGAGCAGTACTTC. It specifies CASSHPSGRSYEQYF.

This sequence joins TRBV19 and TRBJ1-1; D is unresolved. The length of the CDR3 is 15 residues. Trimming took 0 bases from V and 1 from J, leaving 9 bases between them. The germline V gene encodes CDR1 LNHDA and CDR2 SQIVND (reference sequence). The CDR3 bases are TGTGCCAGTAGTATAGAGGGTGCGGCGAACACTGAAGCTTTCTTT. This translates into CASSIEGAANTEAFF.

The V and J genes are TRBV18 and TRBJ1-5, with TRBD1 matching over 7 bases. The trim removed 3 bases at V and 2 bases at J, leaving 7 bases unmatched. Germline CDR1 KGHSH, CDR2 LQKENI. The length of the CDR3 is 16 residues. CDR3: CASSPGAGGGNQPQHF. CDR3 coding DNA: TGTGCCAGCTCACCTGGGGCAGGGGGTGGCAATCAGCCCCAGCATTTT.

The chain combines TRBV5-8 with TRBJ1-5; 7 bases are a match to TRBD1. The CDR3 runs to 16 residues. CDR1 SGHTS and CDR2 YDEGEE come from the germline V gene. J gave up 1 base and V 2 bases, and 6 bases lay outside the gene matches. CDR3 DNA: TGTGCCAGCAGCTTTCACAGGGGAACGAGCAATCAGCCCCAGCATTTT. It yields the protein CASSFHRGTSNQPQHF.

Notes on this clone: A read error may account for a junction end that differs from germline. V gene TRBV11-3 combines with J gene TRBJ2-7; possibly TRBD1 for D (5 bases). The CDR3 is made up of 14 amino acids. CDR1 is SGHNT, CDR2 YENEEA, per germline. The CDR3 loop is CTSSPAGFDYEQYF. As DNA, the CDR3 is TGTACCAGCAGCCCAGCAGGGTTCGACTACGAGCAGTACTTC.

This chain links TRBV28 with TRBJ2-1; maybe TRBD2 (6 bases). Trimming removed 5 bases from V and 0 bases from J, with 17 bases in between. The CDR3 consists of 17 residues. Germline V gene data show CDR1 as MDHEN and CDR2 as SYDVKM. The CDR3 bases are TGTGCCAGCAGTACGAATATAGCGGAGGGCTCCTACAATGAGCAGTTCTTC. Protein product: CASSTNIAEGSYNEQFF.

The chain's CDR3 is CASSESVRVSEAFF. CDR3 coding DNA: TGTGCCAGCAGTGAATCGGTCCGGGTCTCTGAAGCTTTCTTT. The V call is TRBV6-1, the J call TRBJ1-1; no clear D gene. The CDR3 runs to 14 residues. V lost 2 bases and J lost 6, with 13 bases in between. In germline, CDR1 is MNHNS, CDR2 SASEGT.

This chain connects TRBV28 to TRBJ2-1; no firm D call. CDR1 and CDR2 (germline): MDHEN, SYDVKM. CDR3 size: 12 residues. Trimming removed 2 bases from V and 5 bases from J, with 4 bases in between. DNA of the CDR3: TGTGCCAGCAGTTTACAGAACAATGAGCAGTTCTTC. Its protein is CASSLQNNEQFF.

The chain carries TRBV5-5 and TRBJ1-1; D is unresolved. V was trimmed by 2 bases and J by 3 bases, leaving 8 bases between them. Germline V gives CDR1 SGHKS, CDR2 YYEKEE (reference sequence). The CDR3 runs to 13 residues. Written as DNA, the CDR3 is TGTGCCAGCAGCTTTCAGGTCGACACTGAAGCTTTCTTT. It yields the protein CASSFQVDTEAFF.

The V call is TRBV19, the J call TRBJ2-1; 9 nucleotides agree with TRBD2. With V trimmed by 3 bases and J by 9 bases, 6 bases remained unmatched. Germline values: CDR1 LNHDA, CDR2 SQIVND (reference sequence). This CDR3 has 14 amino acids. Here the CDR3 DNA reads TGTGCCAGTAGTATTGCCGGGACTAGCAGTGAGCAGTTCTTC. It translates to CASSIAGTSSEQFF.

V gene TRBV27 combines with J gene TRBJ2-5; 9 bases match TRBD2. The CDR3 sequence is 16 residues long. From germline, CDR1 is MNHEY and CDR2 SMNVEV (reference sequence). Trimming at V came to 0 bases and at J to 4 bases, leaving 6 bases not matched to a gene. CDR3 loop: CASSLSRAGGLETQYF. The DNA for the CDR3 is TGTGCCAGCAGTTTATCGAGGGCGGGGGGGCTAGAGACCCAGTACTTC.